This entry lists 30 T cell receptor beta chains sequenced from one sample in a study of cytomegalovirus exposure and HLA in healthy donors. PCR primers comprised 60 Vbeta and 13 Jbeta primers. Some clones are missing from TCRdb's copy, which holds only in-frame ones; the method was immunoSEQ multiplex PCR. This sample has 65,000 to 85,000 clones, with 65% to 85% found just once. Input material: PBMCs. The receptors originated from a woman in her fifties or sixties in good health and CMV-seronegative.

The V gene is TRBV27, the J gene TRBJ1-4; D is uncertain. The germline CDR1 and CDR2 sequences are MNHEY and SMNVEV (reference sequence). The V end was cut by 6 bases, the J end by 7 bases, with 15 bases between. CDR3 length: 14 amino acids. The CDR3 DNA is TGTGCCAGCAGGCTGGGTGGAGGTGGTGAAAAACTGTTTTTT. Translation gives CASRLGGGGEKLFF.

This clone has just one count. V gene TRBV10-3 combines with J gene TRBJ1-3; D might be TRBD1 (5 bases). The CDR3 loop spans 13 amino acids. Trimming shortened V by 2 bases and J by 8 bases, and 10 bases separated the two germline ends. From germline, CDR1 is ENHRY and CDR2 SYGVKD. CDR3 bases: TGTGCCATCAGTGAGAGGCAGGGCTACACCATATATTTT. It is translated as CAISERQGYTIYF.

The chain recombines TRBV28 with TRBJ1-5; no definite D call. The CDR3 extends over 14 amino acids. Trimming removed 5 bases from V and 7 bases from J, with 15 bases in between. CDR1 MDHEN and CDR2 SYDVKM come from the germline V gene. For the CDR3, the DNA is TGTGCCAGCAGTCCCAACCTAGAGTTCCAGCCCCAGCATTTT. Protein sequence: CASSPNLEFQPQHF.

The chain has TRBV10-2 and TRBJ1-4, with no clear D. Per the germline V gene, CDR1 is WSHSY and CDR2 is SAAADI. The CDR3 consists of 14 residues. Trimming removed 10 bases from V and 5 bases from J, with 17 bases in between. The CDR3 here is CATSGTRANEKLFF. The DNA for the CDR3 is TGCGCCACCTCTGGTACCCGCGCGAATGAAAAACTGTTTTTT.

V gene TRBV4-1 combines with J gene TRBJ1-5, with D hard to call. Germline V CDR1 and CDR2: MGHRA, YSYEKL. The CDR3 has 13 amino acids. The V and J ends lost 5 bases and 10 bases respectively, with 15 bases between them. The CDR3 here is CASSWARGEPQHF. As DNA, the CDR3 is TGCGCCAGCAGCTGGGCCCGGGGTGAACCCCAGCATTTT.

The rearrangement joins TRBV28 to TRBJ2-2, with D unresolved. Germline V lookup: CDR1 MDHEN, CDR2 SYDVKM. The CDR3 runs 13 residues. V gave up 7 bases and J gave up 4 bases, with 10 bases separating them. The CDR3 sequence is CASTLPLTGELFF. The CDR3 nucleotides are TGTGCCAGCACCCTCCCCCTCACCGGGGAGCTGTTTTTT.

The genes are TRBV10-3 and TRBJ1-2; D ambiguous. Trimming left V 5 bases short and J 1 base short, with 14 bases between. CDR1 is ENHRY and CDR2 is SYGVKD in the germline V gene. The CDR3 has 15 amino acids. CDR3 protein: CAISFEGGGNYGYTF. The CDR3, as DNA: TGTGCCATCAGTTTCGAAGGAGGAGGTAACTATGGCTACACCTTC.

By sample fraction, this clone is medium-sized. The chain joins TRBV29-1 to TRBJ2-2; possibly TRBD1 for D (6 bases). The V end lost 6 bases, the J end lost 3 bases, and 14 bases lay between the germline ends. This CDR3 is built from 14 residues. The germline V gene encodes CDR1 SQVTM and CDR2 ANQGSEA. CDR3 sequence reads: CSVRGSGDTGELFF. CDR3 in DNA: TGCAGCGTGAGGGGGTCAGGGGACACCGGGGAGCTGTTTTTT.

The chain is built from TRBV7-9 and TRBJ2-7; 8 nucleotides agree with TRBD2. The CDR3 is 14 residues long. Germline loops: CDR1 SEHNR, CDR2 FQNEAQ (reference sequence). Trimming removed 5 bases from V and 4 bases from J; junction bases left unmatched: 7. CDR3 sequence reads: CASSPSGTSYEQYF. The CDR3 nucleotides read TGTGCCAGCAGCCCATCCGGGACTAGTTACGAGCAGTACTTC.

The V call is TRBV7-9, the J call TRBJ2-2, with 9 bases matching TRBD1. Germline-derived CDR1 and CDR2 are SEHNR and FQNEAQ (reference sequence). Trimming took 5 bases from V and 6 from J; bases not matched to a gene: 7. CDR3 length: 15 residues. CDR3 sequence reads: CASSHRDRVAGELFF. CDR3 coding DNA: TGTGCCAGCAGCCACCGGGACAGGGTGGCCGGGGAGCTGTTTTTT.

This chain connects TRBV5-1 to TRBJ2-3; 13 bases fit TRBD2. The CDR3 runs 17 residues. V gave up 0 bases and J gave up 5 bases; unmatched junction bases: 6. The germline gives CDR1 SGHRS, CDR2 YFSETQ. DNA for the CDR3: TGCGCCAGCAGCTTGGAGGGACTAGCGGGACCCCTAGATACGCAGTATTTT. It specifies CASSLEGLAGPLDTQYF.

V is TRBV7-3 and J is TRBJ1-2; D is perhaps TRBD1 (6 bases). There are 13 residues in the CDR3. Trimming left V 5 bases short and J 4 bases short, with 11 bases between. CDR1 is SGHTA and CDR2 is FQGTGA in the germline V gene. The DNA for the CDR3 is TGTGCCAGCAGCGCTACAGGGTCCTATGGCTACACCTTC. This gives the protein CASSATGSYGYTF.

The genes are TRBV9 and TRBJ2-2; no reliable D call. CDR1 is SGDLS, CDR2 YYNGEE, per germline. CDR3 length: 13 amino acids. Trimming took 0 bases from V and 6 from J, leaving 6 bases between them. DNA of the CDR3: TGTGCCAGCAGCGTAGAAACAGCCGGGGAGCTGTTTTTT. Amino acid sequence: CASSVETAGELFF.

This chain links TRBV29-1 with TRBJ1-1; 8 bases match TRBD1. Germline CDR1 reads SQVTM; CDR2 reads ANQGSEA. V dropped 6 bases and J dropped 8; count of bases not matched to a gene: 8. This CDR3 has 12 amino acids. The CDR3 DNA sequence: TGCAGCGTCGACGGACAGGGCATGGAAGCTTTCTTT. Encoded protein: CSVDGQGMEAFF.

The V call is TRBV5-1, the J call TRBJ2-1; TRBD2 is a possible D gene (7 bases). Germline-derived CDR1 and CDR2 are SGHRS and YFSETQ. The CDR3 loop spans 17 amino acids. Deletions cut 4 bases from V and 3 bases from J, with 20 bases between. The chain's CDR3 is CASSQESAGAHYNEQFF. DNA for the CDR3: TGCGCCAGCAGCCAAGAAAGCGCGGGGGCCCACTACAATGAGCAGTTCTTC.

This clone was counted only a few times. V and J are TRBV29-1 and TRBJ2-5; D might be TRBD1 (8 bases). Germline V gene lookup returns CDR1 SQVTM and CDR2 ANQGSEA. Trimming cost V 7 bases and J 6 bases, with 18 bases left between them. The CDR3 is 13 residues long. DNA for the CDR3: TGCAGCGCCTCAGAGCGGGACAGGCAGACCCAGTACTTC. Encoded protein: CSASERDRQTQYF.

The V and J genes are TRBV6-5 and TRBJ2-1; no firm D call. Trimming removed 4 bases from V and 5 bases from J, with 18 bases in between. In germline, CDR1 is MNHEY, CDR2 SVGAGI. This CDR3 comprises 16 residues. The CDR3 region has the DNA TGTGCCAGCAGTTCGAAGGAGCGCAGACCTCACAATGAGCAGTTCTTC. Its protein product is CASSSKERRPHNEQFF.

The CDR3 region has the DNA TGTGCCAGCGCGGGCAGCGTTAAAGCTTTCTTT. As protein: CASAGSVKAFF. The chain carries TRBV2 and TRBJ1-1; no firm D call. V was shortened by 8 bases and J by 9 bases, with 13 bases between the two germline ends. The CDR3 is 11 residues long. Germline-derived CDR1 and CDR2 are SNHLY and FYNNEI. Full variable domain (missing parts from reference TRBV2 and TRBJ1-1): EPEVTQTPSHQVTQMGQEVILRCVPISNHLYFYWYRQILGQKVEFLVSFYNNEISEKSEIFDDQFSVERPDGSNFTLKIRSTKLEDSAMYFCASAGSVKAFFGQGTRLTVV.

The genes are TRBV21-1 and TRBJ1-2; TRBD1, the table's D call, lacks a check against the DNA. TRBV21-1 is a recognized pseudogene. The CDR3 length is 15 residues. CDR3 loop: CASRPPDRVNYGYTF. The CDR3 DNA reads TGTGCCAGCAGACCACCTGACAGGGTTAACTATGGCTACACCTTC.

This clone was counted only a few times. The chain joins TRBV5-6 to TRBJ1-2; D uncertain. V shed 1 base and J shed 6 bases, with 7 bases lying between them. Germline assignment: CDR1 SGHDT and CDR2 YYEEEE. The CDR3 is made up of 12 amino acids. Here the CDR3 reads CASSLKRDGYTF. The CDR3 DNA reads as TGTGCCAGCAGCTTGAAGAGGGATGGCTACACCTTC.

This rearrangement joins TRBV6-5 to TRBJ1-1, with 7 bases lining up with TRBD1. Germline loops: CDR1 MNHEY, CDR2 SVGAGI. CDR3 length equals 12 residues. The V and J ends lost 9 bases and 5 bases, in that order; junction bases with no gene match: 6. The CDR3 region has the DNA TGTGCCAGTAGACAGGGTGAGACTGAAGCTTTCTTT. This encodes CASRQGETEAFF.

The gene calls are TRBV5-6 and TRBJ1-1, with 8 positions matching TRBD1. V gave up 0 bases and J gave up 6 bases; unmatched junction bases: 1. Germline assignment: CDR1 SGHDT and CDR2 YYEEEE. The CDR3 sequence is 13 residues long. CDR3 bases: TGTGCCAGCAGCTTGGGGACAGGGTCTGAAGCTTTCTTT. It yields the protein CASSLGTGSEAFF.

With regard to this clone: The sample carries other DNA sequences with the same CDR3. This rearrangement joins TRBV5-1 to TRBJ1-2, with 8 bases matching TRBD1. V was clipped by 0 bases and J by 8 bases; unmatched bases: 3. This CDR3 spans 13 amino acids. Germline V gene data show CDR1 as SGHRS and CDR2 as YFSETQ. CDR3: CASSLDRGGGYTF. CDR3 coding DNA: TGCGCCAGCAGCTTGGACAGGGGGGGAGGCTACACCTTC.

This chain joins TRBV6-1 and TRBJ2-4; D perhaps matches TRBD1 (5 bases). V lost 2 bases, J lost 0 bases, and 8 bases lay in between. The CDR3 runs 15 residues. The germline V gene encodes CDR1 MNHNS and CDR2 SASEGT. For the CDR3, the DNA is TGTGCCAGCAGTGAACAGGGCGTAGCCAAAAACATTCAGTACTTC. It specifies CASSEQGVAKNIQYF.

The chain links TRBV27 to TRBJ1-2; TRBD1 matches at 7 bases. The CDR3 extends over 14 amino acids. The junction had 11 bases not matched to a gene; V was cut back by 5 bases and J by 8 bases. Germline lookup yields CDR1 MNHEY and CDR2 SMNVEV (reference sequence). The chain's CDR3 is CASSPQTGRNGYTF. In DNA form, the CDR3 reads TGTGCCAGCAGTCCCCAGACAGGGAGGAACGGCTACACCTTC.

The V gene is TRBV4-1, the J gene TRBJ1-5; D gene ambiguous. This CDR3 is built from 13 residues. Trimming pared 8 bases from V and 1 base from J, leaving 9 bases between. The germline V gene has CDR1 MGHRA and CDR2 YSYEKL. CDR3 sequence (DNA): TGCGCCAGCGCAGTGATGAGCAATCAGCCCCAGCATTTT. It translates to CASAVMSNQPQHF.

The chain recombines TRBV19 with TRBJ2-5, with D possibly matching TRBD2 (6 bases). Per germline, CDR1 LNHDA and CDR2 SQIVND (reference sequence). The V end lost 2 bases, the J end lost 2 bases, and 27 bases lay between the germline ends. The CDR3 has 20 residues. Written as DNA, the CDR3 is TGTGCCAGTAGTATAACGTCGGTGGGATCGACTAGGCTCGAACAAGAGACCCAGTACTTC. Translated: CASSITSVGSTRLEQETQYF.

The V call is TRBV27, the J call TRBJ2-1; 9 bases line up with TRBD1. Germline loops: CDR1 MNHEY, CDR2 SMNVEV (reference sequence). The CDR3 is 15 amino acids. V shed 3 bases, J shed 2 bases, and the junction held 2 bases outside the gene matches. The CDR3 protein is CASSLGQGPYNEQFF. In DNA, the CDR3 is TGTGCCAGCAGTTTGGGACAGGGACCCTACAATGAGCAGTTCTTC.

This chain uses TRBV6-1 with TRBJ2-7; TRBD2 aligns across 11 bases. This CDR3 region has 16 residues. Germline assignment: CDR1 MNHNS and CDR2 SASEGT. With 0 bases clipped from V and 2 bases from J, the junction kept 3 bases outside the gene matches. The DNA for the CDR3 is TGTGCCAGCAGTGAAGCACCGACTAGCGGGGCCTACGAGCAGTACGTC. Its translation is CASSEAPTSGAYEQYV.

With regard to this clone: Lacking the conserved final phenylalanine or tryptophan, this CDR3 likely reflects a read error. The V and J genes are TRBV5-4 and TRBJ1-2; 7 positions agree with TRBD1. The CDR3 length is 14 residues. V shed 1 base, J shed 6 bases, and the junction held 6 bases outside the gene matches. The germline V gene has CDR1 SGHNT and CDR2 YYREEE (reference sequence). In DNA, the CDR3 is TGTGCCAGCAGCTTGTCTCCGCAGGGGGATGGCTACACCTCC. Protein sequence: CASSLSPQGDGYTS.